This T cell receptor beta chain is from a study of early T cells in non-severe SARS-CoV-2 infection. The overall study: Chains from this unsorted whole-blood bulk RNA could not be paired. Study outcomes and limitations: VDJdb matching skewed toward anti-spike CD8 responses, missing private and CD4 specificities.

CDR1 is SQVTM, CDR2 ANQGSEA, per germline. The CDR3 loop spans 13 amino acids. Trimming removed 4 bases from V and 5 bases from J; junction bases left unmatched: 0. cDNA molecules, individually, were tagged with unique molecular identifiers. TCRdb itself ran the 5' RACE reads through MiXCR, one entry per CDR3 protein. This table has about 66,000 distinct CDR3 sequences, less than 9.5% appearing once. Remarks on this clonotype: The antigen is unknown.

The chain is built from TRBV29-1 and TRBJ2-2, with 11 bases matching TRBD2. This sequence was found in an adult who was a healthcare worker with PCR-confirmed SARS-CoV-2 infection or an uninfected control (not recorded which). The specimen was whole blood. CDR3 amino acids: CSVGTSGTGELFF. DNA for the CDR3: TGCAGCGTTGGGACTAGCGGGACCGGGGAGCTGTTTTTT.